The clone carrying this TCR beta chain was counted only a few times. Its antigen is undetermined. CDR3 size: 15 residues. Per germline, CDR1 SGHTA and CDR2 FQGNSA. Trimming took off 3 bases at V and 2 bases at J, with 12 bases between the two ends. TCR beta cDNA libraries included unique molecular identifiers. TCRdb passed the PCR reads through MiXCR, listing each CDR3 protein once. The sample lists approximately 660,000 distinct CDR3 sequences, 55% to 70% occurring once. This entry comes from a study of post-analysis software for immune sequencing data. Findings and limits, study-wide: Five or six TRBV segments, TRBV5-6, TRBV5-1 and TRBV20-1 among them, were found more frequent in patients than controls. Clustering by F measure revealed strong co-clustering among samples prepared together in one batch. Significantly lower normalized Chao1 diversity was seen in multiple sclerosis patients than in controls.

The sequencing input was blood. This TCR derives from a girl between 2 and 10 years old with multiple sclerosis. The chain carries TRBV7-2 and TRBJ2-3, with D maybe TRBD2 (6 bases). CDR3 nucleotides: TGTGCCAGCAGCTTTATGACTAGGGACACAGATACGCAGTATTTT. Translating it yields CASSFMTRDTDTQYF.